The present entry profiles one T cell receptor (beta chain) with its context. This entry is derived from a study of blood T cell repertoires in COVID-19. Original processing methods: The assay estimated nucleated cells by amplifying reference gene primers. Produced via immunoSEQ multiplex PCR; TCRdb's table is partial and in-frame only. The DNA gave D and trimming, while V, J and clone size come from that table. Here the sample spans some 160,000 clones, 60% to 80% being singletons. Trimming took 5 bases from V and 5 from J, leaving 18 bases between them. This CDR3 region has 15 residues. Sequencing was done on a sample of peripheral blood. The origin of this receptor is a man in his fifties with active or convalescent COVID-19. The V and J genes are TRBV5-3 and TRBJ2-3, with D possibly TRBD2 on 6 matching bases. Being an ORF, TRBV5-3 has a function that is uncertain. The CDR3: CARSLTRYWRDTQYF. The CDR3 DNA follows: TGTGCCAGAAGTCTGACTAGGTATTGGAGAGATACGCAGTATTTT.